The source of this TCR beta chain is a study of technical replicates of blood from several donors. Some clones are missing from TCRdb's copy, which holds only in-frame ones; the method was immunoSEQ multiplex PCR. The sample lists 72,000 or so clones, about 94% occurring once. This clone appeared a single time. This CDR3 contains 14 residues. Between the trimmed V and J ends, which lost 1 base and 7 bases, there was a span of 10 bases. CDR1 LNHDA and CDR2 SQIVND come from the germline V gene (reference sequence). This chain uses TRBV19 with TRBJ2-2; a weak D match, TRBD1 (5 bases). The receptor comes from a human donor in good health. What was sequenced was T cells isolated from PBMCs. The CDR3, as DNA: TGTGCCAGTAGTATAGGGGGCTCTCTCGGGGAGCTGTTTTTT. Residues: CASSIGGSLGELFF.